Following are 13 T cell receptor beta chains from one sample sequenced in a study of shared clonotypes between healthy human individuals. As defined, naive CD8 cells were CD45RO-negative and positively selected for CCR7, with terminally differentiated effector memory CD45RA+ cells excluded. Method: immunoSEQ multiplex PCR; TCRdb's copy keeps in-frame clones and lacks some. The table lists about 680,000 clones, roughly 94% of them singletons. The sample was naive CD8+ T cells sorted from blood. These receptors were collected from a young man in good health.

V is TRBV7-2 and J is TRBJ2-1; TRBD1 agrees at 8 bases. The V and J ends lost 3 bases and 6 bases, in that order; junction bases with no gene match: 7. Germline V gene data show CDR1 as SGHTA and CDR2 as FQGNSA. This CDR3 has 15 amino acids. CDR3 DNA sequence: TGTGCCAGCAGCTTGACAGGGGCGAAACTCAATGAGCAGTTCTTC. Protein product: CASSLTGAKLNEQFF.

The chain joins TRBV9 to TRBJ2-7; D remains ambiguous. There are 14 residues in the CDR3. The V gene's germline CDR1 is SGDLS and CDR2 YYNGEE. V was clipped by 0 bases and J by 3 bases, with 10 bases between them. For the CDR3, the DNA is TGTGCCAGCAGCGTAGGGCAGTTGGACTACGAGCAGTACTTC. It codes for CASSVGQLDYEQYF.

The rearrangement uses TRBV11-2 and TRBJ1-5; D is uncertain. V lost 0 bases and J 3 bases, leaving 9 bases between the germline ends. Germline V CDR1 and CDR2: SGHAT, FQNNGV. This CDR3 has 15 residues. CDR3 nucleotides: TGTGCCAGCAGCTTAGAAATCGGCCACAATCAGCCCCAGCATTTT. Its translation: CASSLEIGHNQPQHF.

This sequence joins TRBV9 and TRBJ2-5; no clear D. The CDR3 has 11 residues. V lost 3 bases, J lost 2 bases, and 2 bases lay in between. Germline V gene data show CDR1 as SGDLS and CDR2 as YYNGEE. The CDR3 DNA reads TGTGCCAGCAGCGCACAAGAGACCCAGTACTTC. It codes for CASSAQETQYF.

This chain joins TRBV5-6 and TRBJ1-1; no firm D call. CDR1 is SGHDT, CDR2 YYEEEE, per germline. The CDR3 sequence is 17 residues long. V lost 0 bases, J lost 0 bases, and 15 bases lay in between. CDR3 protein: CASSLGVIIKVNTEAFF. CDR3 nucleotide sequence: TGTGCCAGCAGCTTGGGGGTCATCATAAAGGTGAACACTGAAGCTTTCTTT.

The chain combines TRBV5-4 with TRBJ2-1, with 10 bases lining up with TRBD2. This CDR3 region has 18 residues. V lost 0 bases, J lost 7 bases, and 13 bases stayed unmatched. CDR1 is SGHNT and CDR2 is YYREEE in the germline V gene (reference sequence). This chain's CDR3 is CASSLGLAGVGPGNEQFF. The DNA for the CDR3 is TGTGCCAGCAGCTTGGGGCTAGCGGGAGTAGGGCCTGGGAATGAGCAGTTCTTC.

The chain is built from TRBV2 and TRBJ1-2, with TRBD1 matching over 7 bases. Germline loops: CDR1 SNHLY, CDR2 FYNNEI. The trim removed 8 bases at V and 6 bases at J, leaving 24 bases unmatched. The CDR3 length is 18 residues. Here the CDR3 DNA reads TGTGCCAGCCAGGCCAACCCGGGACAGATCGACCGGGGAAATGGCTACACCTTC. Residues: CASQANPGQIDRGNGYTF.

This chain uses TRBV6-5 with TRBJ2-7; 8 nucleotides line up with TRBD1. Germline-derived CDR1 and CDR2 are MNHEY and SVGAGI. The CDR3 spans 15 residues. V dropped 0 bases and J dropped 6; count of bases not matched to a gene: 7. The CDR3: CASSYSMSGGGEQYF. DNA for the CDR3: TGTGCCAGCAGTTACTCGATGTCAGGGGGCGGCGAGCAGTACTTC.

The chain carries TRBV29-1 and TRBJ1-1; no clear D. V lost 7 bases, J lost 1 base, and 16 bases lay in between. This CDR3 region has 14 residues. Germline V gene lookup returns CDR1 SQVTM and CDR2 ANQGSEA. CDR3 coding DNA: TGCAGCGGTATAGGGCGTTTCTGGAACACTGAAGCTTTCTTT. Protein product: CSGIGRFWNTEAFF.

This chain links TRBV7-2 with TRBJ1-2; D gene uncertain. CDR3 length equals 12 residues. Germline assignment: CDR1 SGHTA and CDR2 FQGNSA. V was trimmed by 5 bases and J by 6 bases, leaving 10 bases between them. The CDR3 nucleotides read TGTGCCAGCAGCCTAGACACCAATGGCTACACCTTC. The encoded protein is CASSLDTNGYTF.

This clone was observed a handful of times. V gene TRBV6-5 combines with J gene TRBJ2-7, with 7 bases that match TRBD1. J was trimmed by 5 bases and V by 6 bases; bases with no gene match: 4. In germline, CDR1 is MNHEY, CDR2 SVGAGI. The CDR3 length is 12 residues. CDR3 protein: CASSLDRDEQYF. CDR3 coding DNA: TGTGCCAGCAGCCTCGACAGGGACGAGCAGTACTTC.

In regard to this clone: An end of the junction differs from the germline gene, which may be a read error. V is TRBV6-5 and J is TRBJ2-6; D is perhaps TRBD1 (5 bases). The CDR3 consists of 15 residues. Per the germline V gene, CDR1 is MNHEY and CDR2 is SVGAGI. The CDR3 nucleotides are TGTGCCTGCAGGGCCGACTCCTCTGGGGCCAACGTCCTGACTTTC. This gives the protein CACRADSSGANVLTF.

V and J are TRBV15 and TRBJ1-5; D unresolved. The CDR3 sequence is 15 residues long. Trimming took off 0 bases at V and 6 bases at J, with 12 bases between the two ends. Per the germline V gene, CDR1 is LNHNV and CDR2 is YYDKDF (reference sequence). The CDR3 spells CATSREVGLIQPQHF. In DNA form, the CDR3 reads TGTGCCACCAGCAGAGAAGTAGGGTTGATTCAGCCCCAGCATTTT.